These T cell receptor beta chains were read from a single sample in a study of blood T cell repertoires in COVID-19. Generated by immunoSEQ multiplex PCR, the TCRdb table keeps only in-frame clones and is missing some. Found here are around 200,000 clones, about 82% of them singletons; the top ten hold 4.5% to 7%. The sample was PBMCs or T cells enriched from blood (not recorded which). These receptors were obtained from a man in his forties with acute COVID-19. CDR3s include the opening cysteine and the closing phenylalanine or tryptophan.

>TRBV7-6
CASSWGLAGGIAADTQYF
>TRBV25-1
CASSAGTDVNEQFF
>TRBV6-2/TRBV6-3
CASSPTGANYGYTF
>TRBV9
CASSVAGGGSGSSETQYF
>TRBV30
CAWRDNLNQPQHF
>TRBV6-6
CASSYRIESGTEAFF
>TRBV9
CASSVAGRTNYGYTF
>TRBV5-4
CASSPQDGKLFF
>TRBV11-2
CASSLDFAGRVDEKLFF
>TRBV11-2
CASSLGGDEQFF
>TRBV6-6
CASSLAGVTGELFF
>TRBV24-1
CATSDMTSGATTDTQYF
>TRBV28
CASSRTDLAKNIQYF
>TRBV11-3
CASSFVGPMGADTQYF
>TRBV7-9
CASSSLGGLESPLHF
>TRBV24-1
CATSDSTGWGQETQYF
>TRBV7-2
CASSSGPRAEKLFF
>TRBV2
CASSDGTSGRRETQYF
>TRBV3-1/TRBV3-2
CASSPTWTGDAEQYF
>TRBV25-1
CASSESSGRGLRLFF
>TRBV20-1
CSASGRLAGLYEQYF
>TRBV7-3
CASSSTFGTGRGADIQYF
>TRBV4-1
CASSMRATYNEQFF
>TRBV21-1
CASKRVDRGSYNEQFF
>TRBV9
CASSEGQLNTEAFF